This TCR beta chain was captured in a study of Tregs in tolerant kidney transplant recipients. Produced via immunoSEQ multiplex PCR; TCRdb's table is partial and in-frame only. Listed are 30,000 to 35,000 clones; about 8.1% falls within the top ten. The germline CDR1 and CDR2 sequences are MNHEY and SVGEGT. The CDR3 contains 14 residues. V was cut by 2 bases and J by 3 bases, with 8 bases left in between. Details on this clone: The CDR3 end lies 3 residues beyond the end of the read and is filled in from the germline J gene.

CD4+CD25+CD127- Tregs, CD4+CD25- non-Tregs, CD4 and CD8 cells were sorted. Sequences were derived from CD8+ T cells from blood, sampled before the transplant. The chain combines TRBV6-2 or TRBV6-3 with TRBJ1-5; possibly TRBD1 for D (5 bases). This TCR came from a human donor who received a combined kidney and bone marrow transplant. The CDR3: CASSYRQYNQPQHF. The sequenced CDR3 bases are TGTGCCAGCAGTTACCGACAGTACAATCAGCCC.